What follows are 6 T cell receptor beta chains derived from one specimen sequenced in a study of human T cells and chemical hapten exposure. The sample's time point: patch test 1, 2 weeks after DPC sensitization. Described treatment: therapeutic diphenylcyclopropenone sensitization with weekly scalp DPC. TCRdb used MiXCR to reprocess the RACE reads, holding one entry per CDR3 protein. The sample has 150,000 to 200,000 distinct CDR3 sequences; 20% to 25% are singletons. The material was whole blood, obtained in connection with sensitization to the hapten diphenylcyclopropenone (DPC). These receptor sequences come from a woman between 45 and 65 years old with alopecia areata. Some clones in this sample may be carry-over from other donors' samples.

The chain carries TRBV5-1 and TRBJ2-7; tentatively, D is TRBD2 (6 bases). The CDR3 is 15 amino acids. From germline, CDR1 is SGHRS and CDR2 YFSETQ. V was clipped by 0 bases and J by 2 bases, with 12 bases between them. CDR3 bases: TGCGCCAGCAGCTTGGAGGAGGGTTCAGCCTACGAGCAGTACTTC. Residues: CASSLEEGSAYEQYF.

This clonotype was observed a few times. J is TRBJ2-2 and V is TRBV18; D remains unclear. Germline V CDR1 and CDR2: KGHSH, LQKENI. The CDR3 length is 13 residues. V was cut by 1 base and J by 4 bases, with 4 bases left in between. CDR3 sequence reads: CASSPLSTGELFF. DNA of the CDR3: TGTGCCAGCTCACCACTAAGCACCGGGGAGCTGTTTTTT.

CDR3 amino acids: CASSLDGRPNTEAFF. DNA of the CDR3: TGCGCCAGCAGCTTGGATGGCAGGCCTAACACTGAAGCTTTCTTT. The chain couples TRBV5-1 to TRBJ1-1; no clear D gene. The V gene lost 0 bases and the J gene lost 2 bases, with 11 bases spanning the gap. The CDR3 is 15 amino acids. Per germline, CDR1 SGHRS and CDR2 YFSETQ. Variable domain in full (rest from reference TRBV5-1 and TRBJ1-1): KAGVTQTPRYLIKTRGQQVTLSCSPISGHRSVSWYQQTPGQGLQFLFEYFSETQRNKGNFPGRFSGRQFSNSRSEMNVSTLELGDSALYLCASSLDGRPNTEAFFGQGTRLTVV.

This clonotype was observed a handful of times. The genes are TRBV6-5 and TRBJ1-1; no reliable D call. The CDR3 contains 12 residues. V lost 6 bases to trimming and J lost 6 bases, with 11 bases between them. CDR1 is MNHEY, CDR2 SVGAGI, per germline. This chain's CDR3 is CASSRTGAEAFF. The CDR3 coding sequence is TGTGCCAGCAGCCGAACGGGTGCTGAAGCTTTCTTT.

This chain links TRBV7-9 with TRBJ1-1, with no clear D. CDR3 length: 10 amino acids. V lost 1 base to trimming and J lost 8 bases, with 2 bases between them. Germline values: CDR1 SEHNR, CDR2 FQNEAQ (reference sequence). The CDR3, as DNA: TGTGCCAGCAGCTTAGAGGAAGCTTTCTTT. Translation: CASSLEEAFF. The variable domain in full, with the rest retrieved from reference TRBV7-9 and TRBJ1-1, is DTGVSQNPRHKITKRGQNVTFRCDPISEHNRLYWYRQTLGQGPEFLTYFQNEAQLEKSRLLSDRFSAERPKGSFSTLEIQRTEQGDSAMYLCASSLEEAFFGQGTRLTVV.

This clonotype was seen more than once but under ten times. The chain employs TRBV28 and TRBJ1-2; 9 bases line up with TRBD1. The CDR3 is made up of 13 amino acids. V shed 6 bases, J shed 3 bases, and the junction held 2 bases outside the gene matches. Germline lookup yields CDR1 MDHEN and CDR2 SYDVKM. CDR3 coding DNA: TGTGCCAGCAGAACAGGGGGCTACTATGGCTACACCTTC. Its translation: CASRTGGYYGYTF.